The rows below give T cell receptor beta chains drawn from one sample of a study of blood T cell repertoires in COVID-19. Produced via immunoSEQ multiplex PCR; TCRdb's table is partial and in-frame only. Here the sample spans over 200,000 clones, nearly 90% being singletons. Sequencing input: peripheral blood. Receptors were obtained from a woman aged 25 to 39 with acute or convalescent COVID-19. Each CDR3 is given with its conserved first and last residue. Each record gives: J gene, D gene, V gene, CDR3 length, clone size, CDR3 protein, CDR3 DNA. A D gene is named only where the DNA matches it firmly. For some rows the clone size is stated as once, few or many, or as a class when expanded; others skip it.

TRBJ2-1	TRBD2	TRBV19	16	NA	CASSHLAGAFYNEQFF	TGTGCCAGTAGCCACTTAGCGGGGGCCTTTTACAATGAGCAGTTCTTC
TRBJ2-2	TRBD1	TRBV24-1	14	NA	CATRQGVSTGELFF	TGTGCCACGAGACAGGGGGTGAGCACCGGGGAGCTGTTTTTT
TRBJ2-5	TRBD1	TRBV6-4	17	NA	CASSDTLTTGDKETQYF	TGTGCCAGCAGTGACACCCTTACGACAGGGGACAAGGAGACCCAGTACTTC
TRBJ2-7	NA	TRBV6-5	13	once	CASSYSSDFGQYF	TGTGCCAGCAGTTACTCGAGCGATTTCGGGCAGTACTTC
TRBJ1-1	NA	TRBV29-1	13	NA	CSSRGGRNTEAFF	TGCAGCTCGCGGGGGGGGAGGAACACTGAAGCTTTCTTT
TRBJ2-1	TRBD2	TRBV10-3	14	NA	CAIRSSGSPGEQFF	TGTGCCATCAGATCTAGCGGGAGCCCGGGTGAGCAGTTCTTC
TRBJ2-7	TRBD2	TRBV27	14	NA	CASRTGTSGYEQYF	TGTGCCAGCAGAACCGGGACTAGCGGCTACGAGCAGTACTTC
TRBJ1-5	NA	TRBV27	13	NA	CASSFGGGQPQHF	TGTGCCAGCAGTTTCGGGGGAGGCCAGCCCCAGCATTTT
TRBJ1-1	TRBD1	TRBV5-1	15	NA	CASSGTGGMNTEAFF	TGCGCCAGCAGCGGGACAGGGGGCATGAACACTGAAGCTTTCTTT
TRBJ2-7	NA	TRBV2	13	NA	CAISRDSTYEQYF	TGTGCCATCAGCCGGGACTCCACCTACGAGCAGTACTTC
TRBJ2-1	NA	TRBV10-3	17	NA	CAISELMSGPSYNEQFF	TGTGCCATCAGTGAGTTAATGAGCGGCCCCTCCTACAATGAGCAGTTCTTC
TRBJ2-1	TRBD2	TRBV7-2	15	NA	CASSGGAGAGNEQFF	TGTGCCAGCAGCGGCGGGGCGGGAGCTGGGAATGAGCAGTTCTTC
TRBJ2-5	NA	TRBV7-2	15	NA	CASSPSWSRQETQYF	TGTGCCAGCAGCCCCTCATGGAGTAGACAAGAGACCCAGTACTTC
TRBJ2-1	TRBD1	TRBV13	15	NA	CASSLDRGPYNEQFF	TGTGCCAGCAGCTTAGACAGGGGGCCGTACAATGAGCAGTTCTTC
TRBJ1-5	NA	TRBV13	14	NA	CASSLNRVRQPQHF	TGTGCCAGCAGCTTAAATCGGGTTAGGCAGCCCCAGCATTTT
TRBJ2-1	TRBD1	TRBV14	15	NA	CASSLGTGVYNEQFF	TGTGCCAGCAGCCTTGGGACAGGGGTATACAATGAGCAGTTCTTC
TRBJ2-3	TRBD2	TRBV24-1	15	once	CATSAGRGGANTQYF	TGTGCCACCAGTGCCGGGCGGGGGGGGGCCAATACGCAGTATTTT